The sequence of this TCR beta chain was determined in a study of blood T cell repertoires in COVID-19. Data came from immunoSEQ multiplex PCR; TCRdb stores just in-frame clones and leaves some out. The table shows approximately 130,000 clones, with approximately 86% occurring only once. Germline V gene sequence: CDR1 SGHKS, CDR2 YYEKEE (reference sequence). CDR3 length: 14 residues. Between the trimmed V and J ends, which lost 0 bases and 3 bases, there was a span of 9 bases. The sequenced material came from peripheral blood. This receptor was identified in a woman aged 45-59 years who had recovered from COVID-19. This chain connects TRBV5-5 to TRBJ1-1, with D uncertain. The CDR3: CASSLGALDTEAFF. CDR3 coding DNA: TGTGCCAGCAGCTTGGGGGCCCTGGACACTGAAGCTTTCTTT.